This TCR beta chain was identified in a study of a mutant IDH1 vaccine in newly diagnosed glioma. With respect to this clone: Its antigen is undetermined.

Germline CDR1 and CDR2: SGHTA and FQGTGA. The CDR3 totals 13 residues. Trimming removed 8 bases from V and 2 bases from J, with 11 bases in between. The repertoire was sequenced with immunoSEQ multiplex PCR; TCRdb's copy has only in-frame clones and lacks some. The sample carries roughly 51,000 clones, about 81% recorded once. The sample's time point: week 47, end of study. What each vaccine dose contained was 300 ug of mutant IDH1 20-mer peptide, accompanied by topical imiquimod. Here the sequenced sample was PBMCs, taken from a glioma patient whose treatment included an IDH1 peptide vaccine. This chain links TRBV7-3 with TRBJ2-3; D remains unclear. The source is a woman in her thirties with glioma. Some clones in this sample may be carry-over from other donors' samples. DNA for the CDR3: TGTGCCAGCGGTATGGGAAACACAGATACGCAGTATTTT. Encoded protein: CASGMGNTDTQYF. The whole variable domain, filled in from reference TRBV7-3 and TRBJ2-3, reads GAGVSQTPSNKVTEKGKYVELRCDPISGHTALYWYRQSLGQGPEFLIYFQGTGAADDSGLPNDRFFAVRPEGSVSTLKIQRTERGDSAVYLCASGMGNTDTQYFGPGTRLTVL.